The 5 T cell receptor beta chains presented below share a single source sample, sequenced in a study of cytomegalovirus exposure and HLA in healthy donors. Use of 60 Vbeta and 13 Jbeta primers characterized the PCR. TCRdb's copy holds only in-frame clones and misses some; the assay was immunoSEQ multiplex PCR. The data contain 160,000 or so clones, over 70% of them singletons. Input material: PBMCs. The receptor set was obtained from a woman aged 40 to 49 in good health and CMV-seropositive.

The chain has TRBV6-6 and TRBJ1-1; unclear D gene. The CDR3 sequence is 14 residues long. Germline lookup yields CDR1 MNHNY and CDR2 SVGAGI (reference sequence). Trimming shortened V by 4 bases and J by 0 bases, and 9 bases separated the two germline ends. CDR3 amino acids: CASSFSALNTEAFF. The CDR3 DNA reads TGTGCCAGCAGTTTTAGCGCGTTGAACACTGAAGCTTTCTTT.

The CDR3 DNA sequence: TGTGCCAGCAGGACTAGTCCTTCCGGGGAGCTGTTTTTT. Protein product: CASRTSPSGELFF. This chain links TRBV14 with TRBJ2-2; weak D call: TRBD2 (6 bases). The germline V gene has CDR1 SGHDN and CDR2 FVKESK. V was trimmed by 6 bases and J by 6 bases, leaving 11 bases between them. CDR3 length equals 13 residues.

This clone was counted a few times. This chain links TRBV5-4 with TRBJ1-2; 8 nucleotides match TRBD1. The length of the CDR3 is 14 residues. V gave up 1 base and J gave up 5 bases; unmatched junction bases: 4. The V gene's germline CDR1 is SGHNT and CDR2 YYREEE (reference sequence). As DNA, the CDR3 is TGTGCCAGCAGCTTGCAGTACAGGGGGTATGGCTACACCTTC. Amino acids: CASSLQYRGYGYTF. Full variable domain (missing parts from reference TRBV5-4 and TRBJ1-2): ETGVTQSPTHLIKTRGQQVTLRCSSQSGHNTVSWYQQALGQGPQFIFQYYREEENGRGNFPPRFSGLQFPNYSSELNVNALELDDSALYLCASSLQYRGYGYTFGSGTRLTVV.

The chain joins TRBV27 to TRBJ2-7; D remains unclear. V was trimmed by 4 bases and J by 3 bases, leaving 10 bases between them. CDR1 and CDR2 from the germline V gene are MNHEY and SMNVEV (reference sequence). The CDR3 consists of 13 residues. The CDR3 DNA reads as TGTGCCAGCAGTTACCAGAGGTTCTACGAGCAGTACTTC. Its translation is CASSYQRFYEQYF.

In DNA, the CDR3 is TGCGCCAGCAGCCAGGGGACAGGGGGCTATGGCTACACCTTC. It is translated as CASSQGTGGYGYTF. This chain joins TRBV4-3 and TRBJ1-2, with TRBD1 matching over 11 bases. V trimming: 3 bases; J trimming: 4 bases; junction bases outside the gene matches: 1. The CDR3 is 14 residues long. The germline gives CDR1 LGHNA, CDR2 YSLEER.